The 22 T cell receptor beta chains given below trace back to one sample, sequenced in a study of cytomegalovirus exposure and HLA in healthy donors. It was with 60 Vbeta and 13 Jbeta primers that the PCR ran. The data were produced by immunoSEQ multiplex PCR, yet TCRdb's version contains in-frame clones alone and is incomplete. Of roughly 120,000 clones in the sample, about 72% were seen once. Sequencing was done on a sample of PBMCs. The receptors originated from a middle-aged man in good health and CMV-seropositive.

This chain joins TRBV7-9 and TRBJ1-1; TRBD1 is a possible D gene (5 bases). In germline, CDR1 is SEHNR, CDR2 FQNEAQ (reference sequence). The CDR3 is 12 residues long. The V and J ends lost 6 bases and 11 bases respectively, with 16 bases between them. CDR3 in DNA: TGTGCCAGCAGTACGGGGGAGGGAGGTGCTTTCTTT. Encoded protein: CASSTGEGGAFF.

V usage is TRBV29-1 and J usage is TRBJ1-2, with TRBD1 matching 11 bases. The CDR3 is 14 residues long. CDR1 is SQVTM and CDR2 is ANQGSEA in the germline V gene. V dropped 4 bases and J dropped 2; count of bases not matched to a gene: 3. CDR3 DNA: TGCAGCGTTGTCCGGGACAGGGGGAACTATGGCTACACCTTC. The encoded protein is CSVVRDRGNYGYTF.

A few counts support this clone. The genes are TRBV19 and TRBJ2-5; TRBD1 aligns across 9 bases. The J call could be wrong; TRBJ2-7 is a better fit for the DNA end. CDR3 length: 14 amino acids. Germline loops: CDR1 LNHDA, CDR2 SQIVND (reference sequence). CDR3 loop: CASSMGQGTAEQYF. As DNA, the CDR3 is TGTGCCAGTAGTATGGGACAGGGTACCGCCGAGCAGTACTTC.

CDR3 sequence reads: CASNDRGRTGELFF. DNA of the CDR3: TGTGCCAGCAACGACAGGGGGCGGACCGGGGAGCTGTTTTTT. The V and J genes are TRBV5-8 and TRBJ2-2, with TRBD1 identical over 10 bases. Germline V lookup: CDR1 SGHTS, CDR2 YDEGEE. There are 14 residues in the CDR3. Trimming cost V 6 bases and J 5 bases; bases outside gene matches: 4.

The V and J genes are TRBV21-1 and TRBJ1-1. TRBV21-1 is assigned pseudogene status. This CDR3 contains 13 residues. CDR3 sequence: CASSKGENTEAFF. In DNA, the CDR3 is TGTGCCAGCAGCAAGGGAGAGAACACTGAAGCTTTCTTT.

The chain carries TRBV14 and TRBJ1-2; D is unclear. There are 15 residues in the CDR3. V was clipped by 1 base and J by 0 bases, with 9 bases between them. The germline V gene has CDR1 SGHDN and CDR2 FVKESK. This chain's CDR3 is CASSQGPRTNYGYTF. CDR3 nucleotides: TGTGCCAGCAGCCAAGGGCCACGAACTAACTATGGCTACACCTTC.

This clone was observed a few times. In nucleotides, the CDR3 is TGCGCCAGCAGCGGGGAGGGGGGCACTGAAGCTTTCTTT. It is translated as CASSGEGGTEAFF. This chain uses TRBV5-1 with TRBJ1-1; weak D call: TRBD1 (6 bases). The CDR3 extends over 13 amino acids. The germline gives CDR1 SGHRS, CDR2 YFSETQ. The ends were cut back, 4 bases at V and 4 bases at J, with 11 bases in the middle.

The chain combines TRBV18 with TRBJ1-1; 7 bases are shared with TRBD1. Trimming took 6 bases from V and 1 from J; bases not matched to a gene: 8. The CDR3 is 15 residues long. The germline V gene encodes CDR1 KGHSH and CDR2 LQKENI. The CDR3 sequence is CASSSLDRPNTEAFF. The CDR3 DNA sequence: TGTGCCAGCTCGTCACTGGACAGGCCGAACACTGAAGCTTTCTTT.

Only one count was recorded for this clone. This chain uses TRBV6-1 with TRBJ2-2; 10 positions match TRBD1. CDR3 length: 15 amino acids. The V gene end was trimmed by 6 bases and the J gene end by 3 bases; junction bases not matched to a gene: 4. CDR1 and CDR2 from the germline V gene are MNHNS and SASEGT. The CDR3 nucleotides read TGTGCCAGCAGCGACGGGACAGGGGACACCGGGGAGCTGTTTTTT. Its protein product is CASSDGTGDTGELFF.

This clone was observed a handful of times. The CDR3 here is CASSFVQNTGELFF. The CDR3 nucleotides are TGTGCCAGCAGTTTTGTTCAGAACACCGGGGAGCTGTTTTTT. V gene TRBV27 combines with J gene TRBJ2-2, with D hard to call. CDR3 length equals 14 residues. CDR1 MNHEY and CDR2 SMNVEV come from the germline V gene (reference sequence). V was shortened by 3 bases and J by 1 base, with 6 bases between the two germline ends.

CDR3 amino acids: CASSSRSGFISPLHF. CDR3 nucleotide sequence: TGTGCCAGCAGTTCAAGGTCGGGTTTTATTTCACCCCTCCACTTT. The gene calls are TRBV6-5 and TRBJ1-6; the D is unclear. The CDR3 length is 15 residues. Per the germline V gene, CDR1 is MNHEY and CDR2 is SVGAGI. V was clipped by 4 bases and J by 9 bases, with 16 bases between them.

This clone was detected only a few times. The chain combines TRBV6-1 with TRBJ1-5; D possibly corresponds to TRBD1 (6 bases). Germline V gene sequence: CDR1 MNHNS, CDR2 SASEGT. Trimming took 1 base from V and 11 from J, leaving 21 bases between them. The CDR3 totals 16 residues. The CDR3 bases are TGTGCCAGCAGTGAAGTCGGGCAGGGGACCCGCCGGACCCAGCATTTT. This sequence encodes CASSEVGQGTRRTQHF.

This clone was counted only a few times. This sequence joins TRBV2 and TRBJ1-4; D gene uncertain. V lost 6 bases to trimming and J lost 6 bases, with 11 bases between them. Germline assignment: CDR1 SNHLY and CDR2 FYNNEI. The CDR3 length is 13 residues. CDR3 sequence: CASRRRTDEKLFF. As DNA, the CDR3 is TGTGCCAGCAGGCGACGGACTGATGAAAAACTGTTTTTT.

V gene TRBV19 combines with J gene TRBJ1-2, with 7 bases lining up with TRBD1. Trimming at V came to 4 bases and at J to 3 bases, leaving 5 bases not matched to a gene. Germline CDR1 reads LNHDA; CDR2 reads SQIVND (reference sequence). CDR3 length equals 14 residues. CDR3 sequence (DNA): TGTGCCAGTAGTAATTGGCAGGGGGACTATGGCTACACCTTC. This gives the protein CASSNWQGDYGYTF.

The V call is TRBV5-4, the J call TRBJ2-7, with 11 bases fitting TRBD2. The CDR3 is 15 amino acids. V lost 1 base, J lost 2 bases, and 2 bases stayed unmatched. Per germline, CDR1 SGHNT and CDR2 YYREEE (reference sequence). DNA for the CDR3: TGTGCCAGCAGCTTGAGACTAGCGGGACCCTACGAGCAGTACTTC. Translation: CASSLRLAGPYEQYF.

The chain recombines TRBV10-2 with TRBJ2-7; TRBD1 might be the D (5 bases). CDR3 length: 16 amino acids. Germline-derived CDR1 and CDR2 are WSHSY and SAAADI. Trimming pared 0 bases from V and 2 bases from J, leaving 14 bases between. Written as DNA, the CDR3 is TGCGCCAGCAGTGAGTCTGGGTGGACAAAAACCTACGAGCAGTACTTC. Protein: CASSESGWTKTYEQYF.

The chain is built from TRBV11-2 and TRBJ2-7; D may be TRBD2 (6 bases). This CDR3 contains 16 residues. V lost 2 bases and J 3 bases, leaving 17 bases between the germline ends. Germline V CDR1 and CDR2: SGHAT, FQNNGV. This chain's CDR3 is CASSLYRRAGRYEQYF. The CDR3 bases are TGTGCCAGCAGCTTATACAGAAGGGCGGGACGCTACGAGCAGTACTTC.

The rearrangement links TRBV19 to TRBJ2-5, with D possibly matching TRBD1 (8 bases). Trimming left V 3 bases short and J 11 bases short, with 16 bases between. The CDR3 has 13 residues. The germline CDR1 and CDR2 sequences are LNHDA and SQIVND (reference sequence). In nucleotides, the CDR3 is TGTGCCAGTAGTATCCAGGGGGCGCGGGAGCAGTACTTC. Its translation: CASSIQGAREQYF.

V and J are TRBV10-2 and TRBJ1-5; possible D gene TRBD1, 5 bases. Germline CDR1 reads WSHSY; CDR2 reads SAAADI. Trimming left V 4 bases short and J 5 bases short, with 21 bases between. This CDR3 is 17 amino acids long. The CDR3 DNA is TGCGCCAGCAGTGTTGGGGCAGGTGGGGATTGGGATCAGCCCCAGCATTTT. Translation gives CASSVGAGGDWDQPQHF.

This chain connects TRBV18 to TRBJ2-5; TRBD1 matches 12 bases. CDR1 is KGHSH and CDR2 is LQKENI in the germline V gene. J was trimmed by 5 bases and V by 2 bases; bases with no gene match: 0. The CDR3 spans 14 residues. The CDR3 nucleotides read TGTGCCAGCTCACCAGGGACAGGGGGCGAGACCCAGTACTTC. Protein sequence: CASSPGTGGETQYF. Full variable domain (remainder filled in from reference TRBV18 and TRBJ2-5): NAGVMQNPRHLVRRRGQEARLRCSPMKGHSHVYWYRQLPEEGLKFMVYLQKENIIDESGMPKERFSAEFPKEGPSILRIQQVVRGDSAAYFCASSPGTGGETQYFGPGTRLLVL.

This clone was recorded a few times. The chain uses TRBV5-6 and TRBJ2-2; 11 bases match TRBD1. The V gene end was trimmed by 2 bases and the J gene end by 4 bases; junction bases not matched to a gene: 1. CDR1 is SGHDT and CDR2 is YYEEEE in the germline V gene. The CDR3 loop spans 15 amino acids. The CDR3 DNA follows: TGTGCCAGCAGCTTCGGGACAGGGGGCACCGGGGAGCTGTTTTTT. Its translation: CASSFGTGGTGELFF.

The chain recombines TRBV18 with TRBJ2-7, with TRBD2 matching over 8 bases. Germline lookup yields CDR1 KGHSH and CDR2 LQKENI. This CDR3 region has 14 residues. Unmatched junction bases numbered 5, after V lost 1 base and J lost 6 bases. This CDR3 is CASSPLREAAEQYF. As DNA, the CDR3 is TGTGCCAGCTCACCACTGCGGGAGGCTGCCGAGCAGTACTTC.